Below, 3 T cell receptor beta chains from the same sample are listed, as sequenced in a study of graft-versus-host responses after intestinal transplantation. Their antigens remain unidentified. Measured with immunoSEQ multiplex PCR; TCRdb has only the in-frame clones, and not every one. The sample records 41,000 or so clones, roughly 96% being singletons. The sequenced sample was unstimulated CD8+ T cells sorted from spleen or lymph node cells, obtained before transplant. The receptors were gathered from a human donor who was the organ donor for an intestinal transplant.

The chain combines TRBV6-1 with TRBJ1-4; D is ambiguous. The CDR3 runs 14 residues. The germline V gene encodes CDR1 MNHNS and CDR2 SASEGT. V dropped 7 bases and J dropped 6 bases, with 15 bases sitting between them. The CDR3 nucleotides read TGTGCCAGCAATCCCATATCGGATCATGAAAAACTGTTTTTT. It specifies CASNPISDHEKLFF.

This chain joins TRBV7-2 and TRBJ1-5, with D uncertain. This CDR3 region has 15 residues. Germline values: CDR1 SGHTA, CDR2 FQGNSA. Trimming cost V 5 bases and J 4 bases, with 15 bases left between them. The chain's CDR3 is CASSPSRAGNQPQHF. Written as DNA, the CDR3 is TGTGCCAGCAGCCCGAGTAGGGCAGGAAATCAGCCCCAGCATTTT.

The rearrangement links TRBV11-2 to TRBJ1-4; D is possibly TRBD1 (6 bases). Germline V gene lookup returns CDR1 SGHAT and CDR2 FQNNGV. V shed 5 bases and J shed 6 bases, with 19 bases lying between them. The CDR3 has 16 amino acids. In DNA, the CDR3 is TGTGCCAGCAGCCCCGGAGGGGGAGGGGGTCATGAAAAACTGTTTTTT. Encoded protein: CASSPGGGGGHEKLFF. Using reference TRBV11-2 and TRBJ1-4 for the parts outside the CDR3, the full variable domain is EAGVAQSPRYKIIEKRQSVAFWCNPISGHATLYWYQQILGQGPKLLIQFQNNGVVDDSQLPKDRFSAERLKGVDSTLKIQPAKLEDSAVYLCASSPGGGGGHEKLFFGSGTQLSVL.